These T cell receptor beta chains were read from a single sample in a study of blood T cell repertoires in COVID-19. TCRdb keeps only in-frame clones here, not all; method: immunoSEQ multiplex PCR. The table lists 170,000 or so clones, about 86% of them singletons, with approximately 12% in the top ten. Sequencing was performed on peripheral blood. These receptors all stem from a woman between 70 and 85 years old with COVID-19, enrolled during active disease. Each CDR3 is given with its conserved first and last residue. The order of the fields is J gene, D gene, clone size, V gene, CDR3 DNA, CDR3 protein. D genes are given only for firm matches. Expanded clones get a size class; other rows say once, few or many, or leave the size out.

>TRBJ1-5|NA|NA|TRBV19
TGTGCCAGTAGTATACAGGGGACGAGCAATCAGCCCCAGCATTTT
CASSIQGTSNQPQHF
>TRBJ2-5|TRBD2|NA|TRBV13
TGTGCCAGCAGCATTATCAAGGGCCAGGGACTAGCGGGAGAGGAGACCCAGTACTTC
CASSIIKGQGLAGEETQYF
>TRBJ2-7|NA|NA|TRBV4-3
TGCGCCAGCAGCCAAGATAAGGGAGACGAGCAGTACTTC
CASSQDKGDEQYF
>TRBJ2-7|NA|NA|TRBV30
TGTGCCTGGAGCCACTTTGGCGGGTCTTCCTACGAGCAGTACTTC
CAWSHFGGSSYEQYF
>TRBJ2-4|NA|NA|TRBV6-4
TGTGCCAGCAGTGCCGGGGACTCCAAAAACATTCAGTACTTC
CASSAGDSKNIQYF
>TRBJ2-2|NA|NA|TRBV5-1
TGCGCCAGCAGCTTGGGTGGTCTAACCGGGGAGCTGTTTTTT
CASSLGGLTGELFF
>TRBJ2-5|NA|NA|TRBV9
TGTGCCAGCAGCGTAGCGGGGGTCGAGACCCAGTACTTC
CASSVAGVETQYF
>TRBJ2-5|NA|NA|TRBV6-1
TGTGCCAGCAGTGAAACAAGGGTAGCGGCGAACAAAGAGACCCAGTACTTC
CASSETRVAANKETQYF
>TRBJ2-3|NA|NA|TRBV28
TGTGCCAGCAGTTTCAGGGTTAGCACAGATACGCAGTATTTT
CASSFRVSTDTQYF
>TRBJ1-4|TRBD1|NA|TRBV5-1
TGCGCCAGCAGCTTCGGACAGGGGAGTGAAAAACTGTTTTTT
CASSFGQGSEKLFF
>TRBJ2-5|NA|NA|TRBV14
TGTGCCAGCAGCCGACAGGGAGGTAGAGAGACCCAGTACTTC
CASSRQGGRETQYF
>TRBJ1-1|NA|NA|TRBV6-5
TGTGCCAGCAGCAACACCCGGGGGGTCGGTGAAGCTTTCTTT
CASSNTRGVGEAFF
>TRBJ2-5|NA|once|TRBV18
TGTGCCAGCTCACCACCCGGCAGGCAAGAGACCCAGTACTTC
CASSPPGRQETQYF
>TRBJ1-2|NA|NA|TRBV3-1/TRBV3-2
TGTGCCAGCAGCCAAGATACAAGACAGGCGAGCTATGGCTACACCTTC
CASSQDTRQASYGYTF
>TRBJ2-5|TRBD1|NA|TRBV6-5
TGTGCCAGCAGGAACCGGGACAGAAAACAAGAGACCCAGTACTTC
CASRNRDRKQETQYF
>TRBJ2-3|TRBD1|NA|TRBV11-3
TGTGCCTGCCGGTTACAGGGGATTATGACAGATACGCAGTATTTT
CACRLQGIMTDTQYF
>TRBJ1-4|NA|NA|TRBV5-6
TGTGCCACCCAGCTGGGGCACAATGACGAAAAACTGTTTTTT
CATQLGHNDEKLFF
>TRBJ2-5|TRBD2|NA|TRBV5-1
TGCGCCAGCAGCTTGGGGACTAGCGGGCAAGAGACCCAGTACTTC
CASSLGTSGQETQYF
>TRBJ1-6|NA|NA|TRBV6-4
TGTGCCAGCAGTGAGGCCCCAGGATCACCCCTCCACTTT
CASSEAPGSPLHF
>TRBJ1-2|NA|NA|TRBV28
TGTGCCAGCAGTTCCGTCAGCCCTAGGAGCTACACCTTC
CASSSVSPRSYTF
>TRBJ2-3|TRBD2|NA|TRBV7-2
TGTGCCAGCAGCTTAGGGGAGACTAGCGAGGCAGATACGCAGTATTTT
CASSLGETSEADTQYF
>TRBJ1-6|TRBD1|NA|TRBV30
TGTGCCTGGAGTGTACGAGGACAGGGATCCGATTCACCCCTCCACTTT
CAWSVRGQGSDSPLHF
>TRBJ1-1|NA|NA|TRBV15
TGTGCCACCAGCAGAGATAAATTGTCATTCTATGAAGCTTTCTTT
CATSRDKLSFYEAFF
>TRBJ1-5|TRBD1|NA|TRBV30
TGTGCCTGGAGCCCTGGGACAGGAATTAATCAGCCCCAGCATTTT
CAWSPGTGINQPQHF
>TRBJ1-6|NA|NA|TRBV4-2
TGTGCCAGCAGCCAAGATCGGCCACCTCAGGCCCTCCACTTT
CASSQDRPPQALHF
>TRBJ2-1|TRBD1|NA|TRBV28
TGTGCCAGTCAGATCTCAGGGGGCAAGGATGAGCAGTTCTTC
CASQISGGKDEQFF
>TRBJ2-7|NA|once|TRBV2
TGTGCCAGCAGTGGTGGCGGGGACTCCTACGAGCAGTACTTC
CASSGGGDSYEQYF
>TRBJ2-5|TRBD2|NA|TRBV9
TGTGCCAGCAGCGTAGCTCCTAGCGGGAGTGGAGAGACCCAGTACTTC
CASSVAPSGSGETQYF
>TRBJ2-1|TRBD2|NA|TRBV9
TGTGCCAGCAGCGTAACCACCGGGACTAGCGGCAATGAGCAGTTCTTC
CASSVTTGTSGNEQFF
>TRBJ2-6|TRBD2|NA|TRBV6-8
TGTGCCAGCAGTACAACGGGACTAGCGAACTCTGGGGCCAACGTCCTGACTTTC
CASSTTGLANSGANVLTF
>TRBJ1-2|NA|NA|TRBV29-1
TGCAGCGTTGAAGCCGGCGGGTCAGGCTATGGCTACACCTTC
CSVEAGGSGYGYTF
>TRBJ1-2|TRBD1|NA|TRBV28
TGTGCAACGGGGACAGGAAAATTCTATGGCTACACCTTC
CATGTGKFYGYTF
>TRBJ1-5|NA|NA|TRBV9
TGTGCCAGCAGCCCAGGCCCTAACCATTATAGCAATCAGCCCCAGCATTTT
CASSPGPNHYSNQPQHF
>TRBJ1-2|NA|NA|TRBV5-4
TGTGCCAGCAGCGGCGGACAGCTCTATGGCTACACCTTC
CASSGGQLYGYTF
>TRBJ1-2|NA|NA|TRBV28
TGTGCCAGCAGTTTAAGGGCGTGGGCAGGGGCTGGCTACACCTTC
CASSLRAWAGAGYTF
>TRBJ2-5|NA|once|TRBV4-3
TGCGCCAGCAGCCAACGGGTGTACCAAGAGACCCAGTACTTC
CASSQRVYQETQYF
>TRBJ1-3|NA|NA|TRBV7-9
TGTGCCAGCAGCTTAGGAGGGCGTATTTCTGGAAACACCATATATTTT
CASSLGGRISGNTIYF
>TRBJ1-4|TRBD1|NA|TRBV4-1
TGCGCCAGCAGCCCCCGGCCAGGGGGCTCTATTGCAACTAATGAAAAACTGTTTTTT
CASSPRPGGSIATNEKLFF
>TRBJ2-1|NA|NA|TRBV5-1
TGCGCCAGCAGCTTGGACGGGTCATCCTACAATGAGCAGTTCTTC
CASSLDGSSYNEQFF
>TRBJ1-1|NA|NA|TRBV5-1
TGCGCCAGCAGCATCTCAGGGGTGATTGAAGCTTTCTTT
CASSISGVIEAFF
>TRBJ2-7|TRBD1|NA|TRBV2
TGTGCCAGCAGTGCCCCGGGACAGGGAAGGGACGAGCAGTACTTC
CASSAPGQGRDEQYF
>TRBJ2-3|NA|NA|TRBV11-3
TGTGCCAGCAGCCCTGGAGGGTCCAGGAATACGCAGTATTTT
CASSPGGSRNTQYF
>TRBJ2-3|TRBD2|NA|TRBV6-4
TGTGCCAGCAGCGGGACTACAACTAATCCTACGCAGTATTTT
CASSGTTTNPTQYF
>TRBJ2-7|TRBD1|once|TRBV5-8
TGTGCCAGCAGGGGGGGACAGGGTAGCAACGAGCAGTACTTC
CASRGGQGSNEQYF
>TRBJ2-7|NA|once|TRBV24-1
TGTGCCACCAGTGGTCCCGGGTCCTACGAGCAGTACTTC
CATSGPGSYEQYF